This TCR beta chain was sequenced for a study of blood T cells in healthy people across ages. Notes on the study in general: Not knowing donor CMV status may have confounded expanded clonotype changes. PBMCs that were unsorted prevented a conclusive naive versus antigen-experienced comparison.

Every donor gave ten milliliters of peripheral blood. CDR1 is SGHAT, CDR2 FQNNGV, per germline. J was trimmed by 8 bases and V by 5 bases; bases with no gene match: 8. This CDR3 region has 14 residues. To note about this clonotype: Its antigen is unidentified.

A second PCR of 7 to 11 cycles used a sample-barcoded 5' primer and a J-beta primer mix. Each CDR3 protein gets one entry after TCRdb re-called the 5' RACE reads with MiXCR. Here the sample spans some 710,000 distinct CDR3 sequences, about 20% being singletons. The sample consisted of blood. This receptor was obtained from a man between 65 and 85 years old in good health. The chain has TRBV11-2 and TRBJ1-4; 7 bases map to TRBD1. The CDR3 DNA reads TGTGCCAGCAGCCTCCGCGGGACAGACGAAAAACTGTTTTTT. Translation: CASSLRGTDEKLFF. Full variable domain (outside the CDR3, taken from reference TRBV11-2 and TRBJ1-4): EAGVAQSPRYKIIEKRQSVAFWCNPISGHATLYWYQQILGQGPKLLIQFQNNGVVDDSQLPKDRFSAERLKGVDSTLKIQPAKLEDSAVYLCASSLRGTDEKLFFGSGTQLSVL.